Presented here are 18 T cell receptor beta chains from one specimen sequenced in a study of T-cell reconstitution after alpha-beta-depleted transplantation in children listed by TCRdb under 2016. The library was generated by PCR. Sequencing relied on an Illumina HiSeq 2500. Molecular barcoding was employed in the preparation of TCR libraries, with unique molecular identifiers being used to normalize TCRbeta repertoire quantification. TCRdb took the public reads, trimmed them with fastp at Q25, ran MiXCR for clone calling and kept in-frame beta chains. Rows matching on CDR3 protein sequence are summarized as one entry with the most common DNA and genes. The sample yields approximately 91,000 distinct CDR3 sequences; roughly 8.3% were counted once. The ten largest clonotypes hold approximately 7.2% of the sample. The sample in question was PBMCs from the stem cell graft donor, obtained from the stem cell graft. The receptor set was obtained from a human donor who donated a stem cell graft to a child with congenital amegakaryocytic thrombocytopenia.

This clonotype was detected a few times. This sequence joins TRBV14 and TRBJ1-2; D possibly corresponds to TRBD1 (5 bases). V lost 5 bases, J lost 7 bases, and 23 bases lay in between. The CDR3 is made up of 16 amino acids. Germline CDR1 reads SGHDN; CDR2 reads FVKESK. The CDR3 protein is CASSGWDFPEEGGYTF. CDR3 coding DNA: TGTGCCAGCAGCGGATGGGACTTTCCAGAAGAAGGTGGCTACACCTTC.

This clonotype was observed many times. DNA of the CDR3: TGCGCCAGCAGCTTGGAAGGGACAGGGGTTCTTAATGAGCAGTTCTTC. Translation: CASSLEGTGVLNEQFF. The chain is built from TRBV5-1 and TRBJ2-1, with 10 bases matching TRBD1. The germline V gene encodes CDR1 SGHRS and CDR2 YFSETQ. Losses at the gene ends were 0 bases for V and 7 bases for J; bases not matched to a gene: 7. This CDR3 comprises 16 residues.

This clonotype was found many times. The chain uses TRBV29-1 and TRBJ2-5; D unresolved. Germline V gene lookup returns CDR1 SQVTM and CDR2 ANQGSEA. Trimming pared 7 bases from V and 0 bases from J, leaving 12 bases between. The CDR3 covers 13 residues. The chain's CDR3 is CSAWPEDQETQYF. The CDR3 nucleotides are TGCAGCGCCTGGCCCGAGGACCAAGAGACCCAGTACTTC.

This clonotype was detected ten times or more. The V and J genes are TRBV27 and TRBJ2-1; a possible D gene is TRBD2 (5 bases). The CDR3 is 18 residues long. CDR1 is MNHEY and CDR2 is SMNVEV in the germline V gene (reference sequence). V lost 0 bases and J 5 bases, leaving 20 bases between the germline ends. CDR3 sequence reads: CASSLSIRVRRSDNEQFF. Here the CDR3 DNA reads TGTGCCAGCAGTTTATCGATAAGGGTCCGGAGGAGTGACAATGAGCAGTTCTTC.

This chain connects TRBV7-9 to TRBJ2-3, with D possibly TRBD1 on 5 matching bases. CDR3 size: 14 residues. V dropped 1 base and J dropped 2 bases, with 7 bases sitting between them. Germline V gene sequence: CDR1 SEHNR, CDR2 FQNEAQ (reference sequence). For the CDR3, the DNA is TGTGCCAGCAGCTTAGGACAGCTCACAGATACGCAGTATTTT. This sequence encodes CASSLGQLTDTQYF.

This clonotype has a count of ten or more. CDR3 sequence reads: CASSPRQGFGNTIYF. The CDR3 bases are TGTGCCAGCAGCCCGAGACAGGGTTTTGGAAACACCATATATTTT. The J gene is TRBJ1-3, the V gene TRBV7-2, with 7 bases fitting TRBD1. The germline CDR1 and CDR2 sequences are SGHTA and FQGNSA. V trimming: 5 bases; J trimming: 3 bases; junction bases outside the gene matches: 7. The CDR3 runs to 15 residues.

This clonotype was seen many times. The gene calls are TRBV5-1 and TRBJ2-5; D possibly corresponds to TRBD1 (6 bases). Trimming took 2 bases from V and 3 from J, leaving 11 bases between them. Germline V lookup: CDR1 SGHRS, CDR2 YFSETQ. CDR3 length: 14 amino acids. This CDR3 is CASSLLDRKETQYF. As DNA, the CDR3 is TGCGCCAGCAGCTTACTGGACAGAAAAGAGACCCAGTACTTC. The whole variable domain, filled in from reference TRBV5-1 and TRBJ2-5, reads KAGVTQTPRYLIKTRGQQVTLSCSPISGHRSVSWYQQTPGQGLQFLFEYFSETQRNKGNFPGRFSGRQFSNSRSEMNVSTLELGDSALYLCASSLLDRKETQYFGPGTRLLVL.

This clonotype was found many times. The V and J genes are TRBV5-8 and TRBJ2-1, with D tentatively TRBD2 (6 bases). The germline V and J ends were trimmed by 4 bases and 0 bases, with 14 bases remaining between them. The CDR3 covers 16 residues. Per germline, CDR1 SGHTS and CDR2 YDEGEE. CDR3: CASSGDFFSSYNEQFF. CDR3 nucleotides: TGTGCCAGCAGCGGGGACTTTTTTAGCTCCTACAATGAGCAGTTCTTC.

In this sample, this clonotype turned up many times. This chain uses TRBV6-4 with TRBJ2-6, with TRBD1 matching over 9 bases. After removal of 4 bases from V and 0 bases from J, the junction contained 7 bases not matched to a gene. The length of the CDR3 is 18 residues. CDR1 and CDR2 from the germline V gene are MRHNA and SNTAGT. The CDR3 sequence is CASSAGTGPLSGANVLTF. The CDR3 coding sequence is TGTGCCAGCAGTGCCGGGACAGGGCCCCTCTCTGGGGCCAACGTCCTGACTTTC.

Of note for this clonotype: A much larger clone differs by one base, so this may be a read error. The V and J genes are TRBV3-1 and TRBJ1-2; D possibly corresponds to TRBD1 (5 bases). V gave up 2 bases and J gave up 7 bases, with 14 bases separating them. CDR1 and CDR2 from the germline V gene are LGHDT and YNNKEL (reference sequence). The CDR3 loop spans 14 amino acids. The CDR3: CASSQPEGTGGYTF. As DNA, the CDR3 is TGTGCCAGCAGCCAACCTGAGGGGACGGGTGGCTACACCTTC.

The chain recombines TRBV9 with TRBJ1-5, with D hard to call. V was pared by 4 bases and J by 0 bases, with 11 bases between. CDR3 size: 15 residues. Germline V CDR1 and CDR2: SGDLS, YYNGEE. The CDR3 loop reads CASSPSGSSNQPQHF. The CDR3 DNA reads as TGTGCCAGCAGCCCCTCGGGATCTAGCAATCAGCCCCAGCATTTT.

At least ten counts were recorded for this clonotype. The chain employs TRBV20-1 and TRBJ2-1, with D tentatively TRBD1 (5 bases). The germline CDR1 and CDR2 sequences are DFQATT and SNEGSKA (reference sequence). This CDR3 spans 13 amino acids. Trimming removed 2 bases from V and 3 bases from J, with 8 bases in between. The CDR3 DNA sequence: TGCAGTGCTAGACAGGGCAACTACAATGAGCAGTTCTTC. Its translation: CSARQGNYNEQFF.

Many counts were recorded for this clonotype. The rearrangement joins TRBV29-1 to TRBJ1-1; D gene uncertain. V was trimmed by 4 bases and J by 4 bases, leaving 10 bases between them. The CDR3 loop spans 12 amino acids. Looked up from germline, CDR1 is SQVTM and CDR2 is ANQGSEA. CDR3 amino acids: CSVVWMGTEAFF. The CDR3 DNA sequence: TGCAGCGTTGTTTGGATGGGCACTGAAGCTTTCTTT.

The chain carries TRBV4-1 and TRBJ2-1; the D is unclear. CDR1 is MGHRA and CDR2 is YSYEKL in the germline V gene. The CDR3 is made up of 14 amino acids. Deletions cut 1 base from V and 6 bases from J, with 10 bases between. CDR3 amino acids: CASSQVMDLNEQFF. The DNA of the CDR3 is TGCGCCAGCAGCCAAGTTATGGACCTCAATGAGCAGTTCTTC.

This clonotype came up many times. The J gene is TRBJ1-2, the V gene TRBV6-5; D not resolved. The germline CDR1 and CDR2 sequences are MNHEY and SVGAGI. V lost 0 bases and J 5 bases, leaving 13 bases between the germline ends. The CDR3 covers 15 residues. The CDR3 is CASSYSRPLRYGYTF. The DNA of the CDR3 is TGTGCCAGCAGTTACTCGAGGCCGTTACGATATGGCTACACCTTC.

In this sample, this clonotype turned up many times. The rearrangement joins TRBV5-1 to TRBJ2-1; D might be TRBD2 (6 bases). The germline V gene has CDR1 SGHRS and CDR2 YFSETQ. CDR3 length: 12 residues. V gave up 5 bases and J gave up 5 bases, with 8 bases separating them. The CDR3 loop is CASRGGNNEQFF. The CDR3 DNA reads TGCGCCAGCAGAGGCGGGAACAATGAGCAGTTCTTC.

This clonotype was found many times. The DNA of the CDR3 is TGCGCCAGCAGCCGCCAGGCCGAGGCCTCACCCCTCCACTTT. Translating it yields CASSRQAEASPLHF. This rearrangement joins TRBV4-1 to TRBJ1-6; no clear D. CDR3 length: 14 residues. Germline lookup yields CDR1 MGHRA and CDR2 YSYEKL. V was trimmed by 4 bases and J by 10 bases, leaving 14 bases between them.

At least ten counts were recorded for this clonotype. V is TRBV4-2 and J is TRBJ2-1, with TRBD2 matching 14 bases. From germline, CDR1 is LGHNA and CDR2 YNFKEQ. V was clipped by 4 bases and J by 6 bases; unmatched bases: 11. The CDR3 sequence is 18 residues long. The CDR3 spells CASSRSGTSGRGLNEQFF. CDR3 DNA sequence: TGTGCCAGCAGCCGCTCCGGGACTAGCGGGAGAGGACTCAATGAGCAGTTCTTC.